This T cell receptor beta chain was recorded in a study of T cell responses to AZD1222 COVID-19 vaccine. Some clones are missing from TCRdb's copy, which holds only in-frame ones; the method was immunoSEQ multiplex PCR. The table lists around 140,000 clones, about 93% of them singletons. Germline V lookup: CDR1 DFQATT, CDR2 SNEGSKA (reference sequence). This CDR3 contains 20 residues. The ends were cut back, 3 bases at V and 2 bases at J, with 29 bases in the middle. The source is an adult in good health. This chain connects TRBV20-1 to TRBJ2-1; a weak D match, TRBD2 (5 bases). Sequenced material: peripheral blood, taken on day 0 of AZD1222 vaccination. CDR3: CSASGAAGNWRTSTYNEQFF. CDR3 in DNA: TGCAGTGCTAGTGGCGCGGCCGGGAACTGGAGGACCTCGACCTACAATGAGCAGTTCTTC.